Following are 17 T cell receptor beta chains from one sample sequenced in a study of T-cell reconstitution after alpha-beta-depleted transplantation in children. Molecular barcoding with unique molecular identifiers was used for the TCRbeta library. A single record per CDR3 protein comes from TCRdb applying MiXCR to the PCR reads. The repertoire holds about 100,000 distinct CDR3 sequences, with roughly 7.2% as singletons. Sequencing was performed on PBMCs, taken before TCRalphabeta/CD19-depleted stem cell transplant. Every receptor here comes from a boy younger than 10 with acute lymphoblastic leukemia, due to receive a stem cell transplant.

This clonotype was seen many times. The V gene is TRBV4-3, the J gene TRBJ2-5; 12 bases map to TRBD2. This CDR3 region has 20 residues. Trimming removed 0 bases from V and 2 bases from J; junction bases left unmatched: 13. Germline loops: CDR1 LGHNA, CDR2 YSLEER. The CDR3 region is CASSQDSRLAGGLGQETQYF. In DNA form, the CDR3 reads TGCGCCAGCAGCCAAGATAGTCGGCTAGCGGGGGGGCTGGGGCAAGAGACCCAGTACTTC.

This clonotype appeared a few times. The V call is TRBV12-3 or TRBV12-4, the J call TRBJ2-5; D unclear. There are 18 residues in the CDR3. The V end was cut by 5 bases, the J end by 7 bases, with 29 bases between. DNA for the CDR3: TGTGCCAGCAGTCTAATTTGGCCTGATAGGGCGTCCTTAGGGACCCAGTACTTC. Translating gives CASSLIWPDRASLGTQYF.

The table lists this clonotype with a few counts. The rearrangement uses TRBV10-2 and TRBJ1-5, with TRBD1 matching 8 bases. With V trimmed by 3 bases and J by 6 bases, 4 bases remained unmatched. Per germline, CDR1 WSHSY and CDR2 SAAADI. The CDR3 contains 14 residues. CDR3 loop: CASSDDRGGQPQHF. The CDR3 nucleotides read TGCGCCAGCAGTGATGACAGGGGTGGTCAGCCCCAGCATTTT.

This clonotype was seen ten or more times. V gene TRBV9 combines with J gene TRBJ2-3; D remains unclear. Germline V lookup: CDR1 SGDLS, CDR2 YYNGEE. The germline V and J ends were trimmed by 0 bases and 7 bases, with 6 bases remaining between them. This CDR3 spans 12 amino acids. The chain's CDR3 is CASSVAGNTQYF. The DNA of the CDR3 is TGTGCCAGCAGCGTAGCTGGGAATACGCAGTATTTT.

The rearrangement links TRBV6-1 to TRBJ1-6; D call uncertain. V lost 2 bases and J 14 bases, leaving 10 bases between the germline ends. The CDR3 length is 12 residues. Per the germline V gene, CDR1 is MNHNS and CDR2 is SASEGT. This CDR3 reads CASSESGRTLHF. The CDR3 nucleotides read TGTGCCAGCAGTGAATCAGGTCGGACCCTCCACTTT.

A few counts support this clonotype. The chain carries TRBV20-1 and TRBJ1-5; D uncertain. Germline CDR1 is DFQATT and CDR2 is SNEGSKA (reference sequence). V gave up 2 bases and J gave up 0 bases, with 8 bases separating them. The CDR3 runs 14 residues. The chain's CDR3 is CSARLQDSNQPQHF. The CDR3 bases are TGCAGTGCTAGACTCCAGGATAGCAATCAGCCCCAGCATTTT.

The genes are TRBV6-2 or TRBV6-3 and TRBJ2-7; 8 nucleotides line up with TRBD1. The germline CDR1 and CDR2 sequences are MNHEY and SVGEGT. The CDR3 spans 16 residues. Trimming removed 3 bases from V and 2 bases from J; junction bases left unmatched: 9. The CDR3 region is CASSYLGDRNPYEQYF. DNA for the CDR3: TGTGCCAGCAGTTATTTGGGGGACAGGAACCCCTACGAGCAGTACTTC.

This clonotype was seen at least ten times. The chain joins TRBV10-3 to TRBJ2-5; TRBD2 matches 13 bases. The CDR3 is made up of 20 amino acids. Germline assignment: CDR1 ENHRY and CDR2 SYGVKD. The ends lost 0 bases at V and 1 base at J; junction bases unmatched: 11. The DNA of the CDR3 is TGTGCCATCAGTGAGTCGAGAATTTTCTGGACTAGCGGGGGCCAAGAGACCCAGTACTTC. Translation gives CAISESRIFWTSGGQETQYF.

The chain links TRBV20-1 to TRBJ2-5; 7 bases line up with TRBD2. Germline-derived CDR1 and CDR2 are DFQATT and SNEGSKA (reference sequence). The V gene end was trimmed by 0 bases and the J gene end by 5 bases; junction bases not matched to a gene: 9. CDR3 length equals 15 residues. CDR3: CSARDGTSAHETQYF. In nucleotides, the CDR3 is TGCAGTGCTAGAGATGGAACTAGCGCGCACGAGACCCAGTACTTC.

This clonotype was observed at least ten times. This chain joins TRBV12-3 or TRBV12-4 and TRBJ1-1; D unclear. With 7 bases removed from V and 5 bases from J, the gap between germline ends came to 14 bases. CDR3 length: 13 residues. Written as DNA, the CDR3 is TGTGCCAGCACCCTATCGCGGGATACTGAAGCTTTCTTT. It encodes CASTLSRDTEAFF.

The chain has TRBV7-8 and TRBJ2-3; D unclear. Germline V CDR1 and CDR2: SGHVS, FQNEAQ. V lost 5 bases and J lost 0, with 15 bases in between. There are 16 residues in the CDR3. CDR3 sequence reads: CASSPRIYSSTDTQYF. The CDR3, as DNA: TGTGCCAGCAGCCCGCGGATCTATTCTAGCACAGATACGCAGTATTTT.

This clonotype was observed a few times. The chain combines TRBV6-1 with TRBJ1-1; 7 positions agree with TRBD1. The CDR3 totals 14 residues. After removal of 6 bases from V and 0 bases from J, the junction contained 4 bases not matched to a gene. Germline assignment: CDR1 MNHNS and CDR2 SASEGT. Written as DNA, the CDR3 is TGTGCCAGCAGAGGGGGCCCGATGAACACTGAAGCTTTCTTT. It is translated as CASRGGPMNTEAFF.

Only a few counts were recorded for this clonotype. The V call is TRBV7-2, the J call TRBJ2-1, with D tentatively TRBD2 (7 bases). V was shortened by 4 bases and J by 3 bases, with 16 bases between the two germline ends. The CDR3 length is 16 residues. Germline lookup yields CDR1 SGHTA and CDR2 FQGNSA. In DNA form, the CDR3 reads TGTGCCAGCAGCTCCCGCGGGGGCCCACTCTACAATGAGCAGTTCTTC. It specifies CASSSRGGPLYNEQFF.

This rearrangement joins TRBV14 to TRBJ2-6; TRBD1 might be the D (6 bases). In germline, CDR1 is SGHDN, CDR2 FVKESK. Trimming left V 4 bases short and J 2 bases short, with 15 bases between. This CDR3 comprises 17 residues. The CDR3 DNA follows: TGTGCCAGCAGCCCCCACAGGGTGGGAACTGGGGCCAACGTCCTGACTTTC. Amino acids: CASSPHRVGTGANVLTF.

This clonotype has ten or more counts. The chain recombines TRBV20-1 with TRBJ2-1; D is undetermined. From germline, CDR1 is DFQATT and CDR2 SNEGSKA (reference sequence). Trimming left V 2 bases short and J 7 bases short, with 9 bases between. This CDR3 is 12 amino acids long. CDR3 sequence reads: CSARRVENEQFF. DNA for the CDR3: TGCAGTGCTAGACGGGTGGAGAATGAGCAGTTCTTC.

V usage is TRBV7-3 and J usage is TRBJ2-3, with D perhaps TRBD1 (5 bases). Germline loops: CDR1 SGHTA, CDR2 FQGTGA. The CDR3 has 14 residues. V dropped 3 bases and J dropped 3 bases, with 10 bases sitting between them. In nucleotides, the CDR3 is TGTGCCAGCAGCTTGGATGGGGCAACAGATACGCAGTATTTT. Protein: CASSLDGATDTQYF.

This clonotype was observed many times. The V call is TRBV5-1, the J call TRBJ1-1; D is uncertain. V lost 0 bases, J lost 3 bases, and 12 bases lay in between. This CDR3 is 15 amino acids long. The germline V gene has CDR1 SGHRS and CDR2 YFSETQ. CDR3 DNA: TGCGCCAGCAGCTTGGCTTTGAGGAGGGACACTGAAGCTTTCTTT. Translating gives CASSLALRRDTEAFF.